A selection of T cell receptor beta chains follows, all from one sample in a study of molecular identifiers for immune sequencing clone quantification. TCRdb used MiXCR to reprocess the PCR reads, holding one entry per CDR3 protein. Of 300,000 to 400,000 distinct CDR3 sequences listed, roughly a fifth are singletons. Sequenced material: naive CD8+ T cells from blood, with Jurkat cell RNA spiked in. The source is a human donor in good health. Some libraries in this study had Jurkat cell RNA spiked in. The CDR3 runs from the conserved cysteine through the conserved F or W. Each record gives: clone size, J gene, D gene, V gene, CDR3 protein, CDR3 DNA. The D gene is left open where the match is weak. Part of the rows lack a size; the others show once, few, many or a class for expanded clones.

clone size: many
J gene: TRBJ2-3
D gene: NA
V gene: TRBV13
CDR3 protein: CASSLTTTIATDTQYF
CDR3 DNA: TGTGCCAGCAGCCTAACAACTACTATCGCCACAGATACGCAGTATTTT

clone size: many
J gene: TRBJ2-5
D gene: TRBD2
V gene: TRBV5-1
CDR3 protein: CASEGGRIQTQYF
CDR3 DNA: TGCGCCAGCGAGGGCGGGAGGATCCAGACCCAGTACTTC

clone size: NA
J gene: TRBJ2-7
D gene: NA
V gene: TRBV11-2
CDR3 protein: CASSLDLRDPGLKSYEQYF
CDR3 DNA: TGTGCCAGCAGCTTAGATCTTAGAGATCCGGGGCTAAAATCCTACGAGCAGTACTTC

clone size: many
J gene: TRBJ2-3
D gene: TRBD2
V gene: TRBV2
CDR3 protein: CASSDSGTSGGISTDTQYF
CDR3 DNA: TGTGCCAGCAGTGACTCCGGGACTAGCGGGGGGATTAGCACAGATACGCAGTATTTT

clone size: many
J gene: TRBJ1-1
D gene: NA
V gene: TRBV5-1
CDR3 protein: CASSLRALGGDEAFF
CDR3 DNA: TGCGCCAGCAGCTTGCGGGCCCTCGGGGGGGATGAAGCTTTCTTT

clone size: NA
J gene: TRBJ2-2
D gene: NA
V gene: TRBV27
CDR3 protein: CASSFTGAGGELFF
CDR3 DNA: TGTGCCAGCAGTTTTACGGGGGCAGGGGGGGAGCTGTTTTTT

clone size: many
J gene: TRBJ2-7
D gene: TRBD1
V gene: TRBV6-5
CDR3 protein: CASSYGQGTYEQYF
CDR3 DNA: TGTGCCAGCAGTTACGGACAGGGGACCTACGAGCAGTACTTC

clone size: few
J gene: TRBJ1-4
D gene: TRBD1
V gene: TRBV6-2/TRBV6-3
CDR3 protein: CASSYPGTASTNEKLFF
CDR3 DNA: TGTGCCAGCAGTTACCCGGGGACAGCTTCAACTAATGAAAAACTGTTTTTT

clone size: NA
J gene: TRBJ1-5
D gene: NA
V gene: TRBV27
CDR3 protein: CASSLFWAGGNQPQHF
CDR3 DNA: TGTGCCAGCAGTTTATTCTGGGCAGGGGGCAATCAGCCCCAGCATTTT

clone size: many
J gene: TRBJ2-7
D gene: NA
V gene: TRBV27
CDR3 protein: CASRDRSYYEQYF
CDR3 DNA: TGTGCCAGCAGAGACAGGAGTTACTACGAGCAGTACTTC

clone size: many
J gene: TRBJ1-5
D gene: NA
V gene: TRBV6-6
CDR3 protein: CASSPTQVSNQPQHF
CDR3 DNA: TGTGCCAGCAGCCCAACACAGGTTAGCAATCAGCCCCAGCATTTT

clone size: many
J gene: TRBJ1-1
D gene: NA
V gene: TRBV6-1
CDR3 protein: CASSDTGRVNTEAFF
CDR3 DNA: TGTGCCAGCAGTGACACGGGTCGGGTGAACACTGAAGCTTTCTTT

clone size: NA
J gene: TRBJ1-3
D gene: NA
V gene: TRBV27
CDR3 protein: CTSSLDGSSGNTIYF
CDR3 DNA: TGTACCAGCAGTTTAGACGGGAGCTCTGGAAACACCATATATTTT

clone size: many
J gene: TRBJ1-1
D gene: TRBD1
V gene: TRBV19
CDR3 protein: CASSIRTGDDTEAFF
CDR3 DNA: TGTGCCAGTAGTATTAGGACAGGGGATGACACTGAAGCTTTCTTT

clone size: NA
J gene: TRBJ2-2
D gene: TRBD1
V gene: TRBV19
CDR3 protein: CASMAGGWSGELFF
CDR3 DNA: TGTGCCAGTATGGCAGGGGGCTGGTCCGGGGAGCTGTTTTTT

clone size: NA
J gene: TRBJ1-2
D gene: NA
V gene: TRBV10-3
CDR3 protein: CAITATGPNYGYTF
CDR3 DNA: TGTGCCATCACTGCAACGGGTCCTAACTATGGCTACACCTTC

clone size: many
J gene: TRBJ2-7
D gene: NA
V gene: TRBV6-6
CDR3 protein: CASSYNGYEQYF
CDR3 DNA: TGTGCCAGCAGTTACAATGGTTACGAGCAGTACTTC

clone size: NA
J gene: TRBJ2-1
D gene: NA
V gene: TRBV4-1
CDR3 protein: CASSPWGASGPYNEQFF
CDR3 DNA: TGCGCCAGCAGCCCGTGGGGGGCCTCCGGGCCATACAATGAGCAGTTCTTC

clone size: NA
J gene: TRBJ2-5
D gene: NA
V gene: TRBV3-1
CDR3 protein: CASSQDMADKYF
CDR3 DNA: TGTGCCAGCAGCCAAGATATGGCAGATAAGTACTTC

clone size: many
J gene: TRBJ2-2
D gene: NA
V gene: TRBV28
CDR3 protein: CASSRLAGELFF
CDR3 DNA: TGTGCCAGTTCTAGACTAGCCGGGGAGCTGTTTTTT

clone size: NA
J gene: TRBJ2-2
D gene: NA
V gene: TRBV20-1
CDR3 protein: CSARDRASNTGELFF
CDR3 DNA: TGCAGTGCTAGAGATCGGGCCAGTAACACCGGGGAGCTGTTTTTT

clone size: few
J gene: TRBJ1-1
D gene: TRBD1
V gene: TRBV30
CDR3 protein: CAWGDRGPEAFF
CDR3 DNA: TGTGCCTGGGGGGACAGGGGACCTGAAGCTTTCTTT

clone size: NA
J gene: TRBJ2-3
D gene: NA
V gene: TRBV19
CDR3 protein: CASSIGASADTQYF
CDR3 DNA: TGTGCCAGTAGTATAGGGGCTTCGGCAGATACGCAGTATTTT

clone size: NA
J gene: TRBJ2-1
D gene: NA
V gene: TRBV3-1
CDR3 protein: CASSQDSPREQFF
CDR3 DNA: TGTGCCAGCAGCCAAGATAGTCCCAGGGAGCAGTTCTTC

clone size: many
J gene: TRBJ2-6
D gene: NA
V gene: TRBV7-9
CDR3 protein: CASSPTFGANVLTF
CDR3 DNA: TGTGCCAGCAGCCCCACTTTTGGGGCCAACGTCCTGACTTTC

clone size: many
J gene: TRBJ2-7
D gene: NA
V gene: TRBV7-9
CDR3 protein: CASSLPRGSALNYEQYF
CDR3 DNA: TGTGCCAGCAGCTTACCGCGTGGTTCAGCTCTCAACTACGAGCAGTACTTC

clone size: many
J gene: TRBJ1-5
D gene: NA
V gene: TRBV4-2
CDR3 protein: CASSPYGTSSNQPQHF
CDR3 DNA: TGTGCCAGCAGCCCCTACGGGACCTCTAGCAATCAGCCCCAGCATTTT

clone size: many
J gene: TRBJ2-6
D gene: NA
V gene: TRBV29-1
CDR3 protein: CSVVSLGANVLTF
CDR3 DNA: TGCAGCGTCGTGTCATTAGGGGCCAACGTCCTGACTTTC

clone size: few
J gene: TRBJ2-7
D gene: NA
V gene: TRBV29-1
CDR3 protein: CSVVKGLTYEQYF
CDR3 DNA: TGCAGCGTTGTTAAGGGCTTAACCTACGAGCAGTACTTC

clone size: many
J gene: TRBJ2-7
D gene: TRBD2
V gene: TRBV6-2/TRBV6-3
CDR3 protein: CASFTSGTYEQYF
CDR3 DNA: TGTGCCAGCTTTACTAGCGGGACCTACGAGCAGTACTTC

clone size: many
J gene: TRBJ2-7
D gene: TRBD2
V gene: TRBV4-3
CDR3 protein: CASSQRLAAGEQYF
CDR3 DNA: TGCGCCAGCAGCCAACGACTAGCTGCGGGCGAGCAGTACTTC

clone size: NA
J gene: TRBJ1-1
D gene: NA
V gene: TRBV27
CDR3 protein: CASSGLSAVRGAFF
CDR3 DNA: TGTGCCAGCAGCGGCCTTTCGGCTGTTCGAGGGGCTTTCTTT

clone size: NA
J gene: TRBJ2-1
D gene: TRBD1
V gene: TRBV7-9
CDR3 protein: CASSYRQGAYNEQFF
CDR3 DNA: TGTGCCAGCAGCTACCGACAGGGGGCCTACAATGAGCAGTTCTTC

clone size: many
J gene: TRBJ2-5
D gene: NA
V gene: TRBV5-6
CDR3 protein: CASSFQAASQETQYF
CDR3 DNA: TGTGCCAGCAGCTTCCAGGCAGCAAGCCAAGAGACCCAGTACTTC

clone size: NA
J gene: TRBJ2-2
D gene: NA
V gene: TRBV3-1
CDR3 protein: CASSRTAILTGELFF
CDR3 DNA: TGTGCCAGCAGCCGGACAGCAATCCTCACCGGGGAGCTGTTTTTT

clone size: many
J gene: TRBJ2-7
D gene: TRBD2
V gene: TRBV30
CDR3 protein: CAWSVAGGYEQYF
CDR3 DNA: TGTGCCTGGAGTGTAGCGGGGGGTTACGAGCAGTACTTC

clone size: many
J gene: TRBJ1-1
D gene: TRBD1
V gene: TRBV29-1
CDR3 protein: CSVEGTGSNTEAFF
CDR3 DNA: TGCAGCGTTGAGGGGACAGGGTCGAACACTGAAGCTTTCTTT

clone size: many
J gene: TRBJ1-5
D gene: NA
V gene: TRBV4-1
CDR3 protein: CASSQARNQPQHF
CDR3 DNA: TGCGCCAGCAGCCAAGCCAGGAATCAGCCCCAGCATTTT